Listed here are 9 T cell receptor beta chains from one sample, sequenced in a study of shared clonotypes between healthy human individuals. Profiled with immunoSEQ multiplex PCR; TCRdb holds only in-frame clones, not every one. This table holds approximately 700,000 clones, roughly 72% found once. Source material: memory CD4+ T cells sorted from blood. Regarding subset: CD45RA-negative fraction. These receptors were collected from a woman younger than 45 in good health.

This CDR3 reads CASSLLAARSDTQYF. CDR3 DNA: TGTGCCAGCAGTTTACTAGCGGCAAGGTCAGATACGCAGTATTTT. V is TRBV2 and J is TRBJ2-3; 8 bases match TRBD2. Germline CDR1 reads SNHLY; CDR2 reads FYNNEI. The CDR3 sequence is 15 residues long. Losses at the gene ends were 5 bases for V and 4 bases for J; bases not matched to a gene: 8. The full variable domain, in which reference TRBV2 and TRBJ2-3 provide the parts outside the CDR3, is EPEVTQTPSHQVTQMGQEVILRCVPISNHLYFYWYRQILGQKVEFLVSFYNNEISEKSEIFDDQFSVERPDGSNFTLKIRSTKLEDSAMYFCASSLLAARSDTQYFGPGTRLTVL.

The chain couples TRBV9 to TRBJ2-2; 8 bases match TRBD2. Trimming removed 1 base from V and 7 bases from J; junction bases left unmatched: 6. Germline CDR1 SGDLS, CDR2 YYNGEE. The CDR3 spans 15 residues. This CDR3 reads CASSVPGGADGELFF. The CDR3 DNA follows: TGTGCCAGCAGCGTACCCGGGGGGGCTGACGGGGAGCTGTTTTTT.

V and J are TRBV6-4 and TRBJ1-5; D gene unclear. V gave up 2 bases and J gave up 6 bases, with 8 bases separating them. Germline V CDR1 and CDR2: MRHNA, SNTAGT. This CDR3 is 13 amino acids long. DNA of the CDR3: TGTGCCAGCAGTGACGATGGGCGTCAGCCCCAGCATTTT. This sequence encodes CASSDDGRQPQHF.

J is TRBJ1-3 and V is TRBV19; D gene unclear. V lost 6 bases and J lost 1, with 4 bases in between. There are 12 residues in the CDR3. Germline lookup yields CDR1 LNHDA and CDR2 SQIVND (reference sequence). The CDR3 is CASRSSGNTIYF. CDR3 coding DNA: TGTGCCAGTAGGTCTTCTGGAAACACCATATATTTT.

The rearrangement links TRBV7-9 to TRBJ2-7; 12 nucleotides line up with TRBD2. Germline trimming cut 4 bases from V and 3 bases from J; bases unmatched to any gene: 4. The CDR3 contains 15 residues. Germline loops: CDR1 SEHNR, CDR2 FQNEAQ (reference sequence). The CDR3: CASSWRTSGDYEQYF. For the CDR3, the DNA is TGTGCCAGCAGCTGGCGGACTAGCGGGGACTACGAGCAGTACTTC. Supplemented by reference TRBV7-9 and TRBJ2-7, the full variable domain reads DTGVSQNPRHKITKRGQNVTFRCDPISEHNRLYWYRQTLGQGPEFLTYFQNEAQLEKSRLLSDRFSAERPKGSFSTLEIQRTEQGDSAMYLCASSWRTSGDYEQYFGPGTRLTVT.

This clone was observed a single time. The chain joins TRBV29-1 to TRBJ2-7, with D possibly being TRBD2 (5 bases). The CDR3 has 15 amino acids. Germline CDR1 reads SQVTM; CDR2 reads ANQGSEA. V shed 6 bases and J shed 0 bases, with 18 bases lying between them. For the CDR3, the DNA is TGCAGCGTAGAGGTGGGAGCGGACGCCTCCTACGAGCAGTACTTC. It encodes CSVEVGADASYEQYF.

This CDR3 is CASSLTPDWTGELFF. The CDR3 bases are TGTGCCAGCAGCTTAACGCCAGACTGGACCGGGGAGCTGTTTTTT. The chain combines TRBV7-3 with TRBJ2-2; D not certain. The CDR3 consists of 15 residues. Germline V gene data show CDR1 as SGHTA and CDR2 as FQGTGA. V lost 0 bases and J 5 bases, leaving 10 bases between the germline ends.

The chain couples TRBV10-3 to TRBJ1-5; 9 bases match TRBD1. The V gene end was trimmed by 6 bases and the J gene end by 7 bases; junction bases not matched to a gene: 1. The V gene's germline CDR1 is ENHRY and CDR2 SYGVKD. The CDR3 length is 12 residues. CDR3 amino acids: CAIRDRGQPQHF. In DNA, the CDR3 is TGTGCCATCAGGGACAGGGGCCAGCCCCAGCATTTT.

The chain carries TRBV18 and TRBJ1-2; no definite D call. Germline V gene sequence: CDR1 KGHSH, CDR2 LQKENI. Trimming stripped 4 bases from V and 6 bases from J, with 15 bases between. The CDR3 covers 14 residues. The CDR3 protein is CASSRPGRIDGYTF. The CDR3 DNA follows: TGTGCCAGCTCACGGCCCGGCAGGATTGATGGCTACACCTTC.